Listed here are 10 T cell receptor beta chains from one sample, sequenced in a study of T cell changes during pregnancy in multiple sclerosis. Profiled with immunoSEQ multiplex PCR; TCRdb holds only in-frame clones, not every one. The sample shows some 37,000 clones, around nine tenths of them seen only once. The specimen comprised CD4+ T cells from peripheral blood mononuclear cells, sampled before pregnancy. The source of these receptors is a female donor with multiple sclerosis, enrolled in a pregnancy study.

J is TRBJ2-5 and V is TRBV5-6; 7 nucleotides align to TRBD1. The CDR3 is 16 residues long. CDR1 and CDR2 from the germline V gene are SGHDT and YYEEEE. V was pared by 4 bases and J by 2 bases, with 11 bases of the junction left unmatched. In DNA, the CDR3 is TGTGCCAGCAGCCCCCGGCAGGGCAGGGGGCAAGAGACCCAGTACTTC. Amino acids: CASSPRQGRGQETQYF.

The chain joins TRBV11-2 to TRBJ2-2, with 13 positions matching TRBD2. The V and J ends lost 1 base and 3 bases, in that order; junction bases with no gene match: 2. The CDR3 consists of 17 residues. Germline-derived CDR1 and CDR2 are SGHAT and FQNNGV. DNA of the CDR3: TGTGCCAGCAGCTTAGGCGGACTAGCGGGAGACACCGGGGAGCTGTTTTTT. Amino acid sequence: CASSLGGLAGDTGELFF.

This clone was observed once. The V call is TRBV6-1, the J call TRBJ2-1, with 11 bases lining up with TRBD2. In germline, CDR1 is MNHNS, CDR2 SASEGT. After removal of 4 bases from V and 12 bases from J, the junction contained 5 bases not matched to a gene. CDR3 length: 13 amino acids. CDR3 protein: CASSAGTSGGQFF. CDR3 nucleotide sequence: TGTGCCAGCAGTGCTGGGACTAGCGGTGGGCAGTTCTTC.

V usage is TRBV6-5 and J usage is TRBJ2-2, with D hard to call. The germline V gene has CDR1 MNHEY and CDR2 SVGAGI. The V and J ends lost 6 bases and 6 bases respectively, with 17 bases between them. There are 15 residues in the CDR3. The CDR3 DNA is TGTGCCAGCAGCCCTACCGTGGGCATCTCCGGGGAGCTGTTTTTT. Protein sequence: CASSPTVGISGELFF.

The V and J genes are TRBV28 and TRBJ1-5; TRBD1 aligns across 8 bases. V dropped 3 bases and J dropped 7; count of bases not matched to a gene: 5. Germline values: CDR1 MDHEN, CDR2 SYDVKM. This CDR3 contains 14 residues. The CDR3 region has the DNA TGTGCCAGCAGTTTCAGGGGGCGTCAGCAGCCCCAGCATTTT. Encoded protein: CASSFRGRQQPQHF.

The rearrangement uses TRBV6-1 and TRBJ1-2, with 8 bases identical to TRBD1. V shed 8 bases, J shed 1 base, and the junction held 3 bases outside the gene matches. This CDR3 is 13 amino acids long. Looked up from germline, CDR1 is MNHNS and CDR2 is SASEGT. The CDR3, as DNA: TGTGCCAGCGGACAGGGAGGTAACTATGGCTACACCTTC. This codes for CASGQGGNYGYTF.

The chain links TRBV18 to TRBJ2-1; D not certain. This CDR3 contains 15 residues. V lost 2 bases and J 7 bases, leaving 15 bases between the germline ends. Germline V gene sequence: CDR1 KGHSH, CDR2 LQKENI. CDR3 bases: TGTGCCAGCTCACCATTCCCCCCCGGAGTAAATGAGCAGTTCTTC. It specifies CASSPFPPGVNEQFF.

The chain combines TRBV5-4 with TRBJ1-1, with D hard to call. Trimming shortened V by 4 bases and J by 12 bases, and 25 bases separated the two germline ends. The CDR3 is 15 residues long. Germline V gives CDR1 SGHNT, CDR2 YYREEE (reference sequence). In DNA form, the CDR3 reads TGTGCCAGCAGCCTGCCAGGTTATCCGAGAACCCAACCTTTCTTT. Translating gives CASSLPGYPRTQPFF.

The chain couples TRBV29-1 to TRBJ2-7; 7 nucleotides agree with TRBD1. The CDR3 runs to 12 residues. J was trimmed by 0 bases and V by 7 bases; bases with no gene match: 3. The germline CDR1 and CDR2 sequences are SQVTM and ANQGSEA. CDR3: CSARQGSYEQYF. The CDR3 bases are TGCAGCGCCAGACAGGGCTCCTACGAGCAGTACTTC.

This chain connects TRBV6-1 to TRBJ2-7, with 7 bases fitting TRBD1. Germline lookup yields CDR1 MNHNS and CDR2 SASEGT. The V gene end was trimmed by 5 bases and the J gene end by 2 bases; junction bases not matched to a gene: 9. The CDR3 totals 15 residues. CDR3 DNA sequence: TGTGCCAGCAGTTTGCAACAGGGGAGAACCTACGAGCAGTACTTC. This encodes CASSLQQGRTYEQYF.